This is a list of T cell receptor beta chains from one sample in a study of blood T cell repertoires in COVID-19. This table comes from immunoSEQ multiplex PCR, and its TCRdb copy is limited to in-frame clones, with some not included. The repertoire consists of 150,000 to 200,000 clones, with around 84% occurring once and the leading ten covering about 2.5%. The material sequenced was peripheral blood. These receptors originate from a man in his forties with active or convalescent COVID-19. The CDR3 runs from the conserved cysteine through the conserved F or W. Each record gives: D gene, J gene, V gene, clone size, CDR3 DNA, CDR3 protein. A D gene is named only where the DNA matches it firmly. Where a row states a size, it is once, few, many or the class of an expanded clone; other rows omit it.

TRBD2,TRBJ2-1,TRBV28,-,TGTGCCAGCGTTCTTTTGGGGGGGTCCTACAATGAGCAGTTCTTC,CASVLLGGSYNEQFF
-,TRBJ1-3,TRBV6-1,-,TGTGCCAGCAGTGAGGGCAGCTCTGGAAACACCATATATTTT,CASSEGSSGNTIYF
-,TRBJ1-1,TRBV29-1,-,TGCAGCGCCCGGAACACTGAAGCTTTCTTT,CSARNTEAFF
-,TRBJ1-2,TRBV27,-,TGTGCCAGCAGTTTCCAGGGCCCAACGGATGGCTACACCTTC,CASSFQGPTDGYTF
-,TRBJ1-1,TRBV14,-,TGTGCCAGCAGCCAAGATTACGGGGGTCTGATGAACACTGAAGCTTTCTTT,CASSQDYGGLMNTEAFF
TRBD1,TRBJ1-6,TRBV4-3,-,TGCGCCAGCAGCCAAGAGGGACAGGGAGGCTCCTATAATTCACCCCTCCACTTT,CASSQEGQGGSYNSPLHF
-,TRBJ1-3,TRBV21-1,few,TGTGCCAGCAGCAAAGCGAGCACAGTCTCTGGAAACACCATATATTTT,CASSKASTVSGNTIYF
TRBD1,TRBJ1-2,TRBV7-9,-,TGTGCCAGCAGGGGACAGGACTATGGCTACACCTTC,CASRGQDYGYTF
-,TRBJ1-4,TRBV2,-,TGTGCCAGCAGTGACTCTGGCGGCGGGTCCCCTCGGACCCTGTTTTTT,CASSDSGGGSPRTLFF
-,TRBJ1-2,TRBV2,-,TGTGCCAGAGAAACAGGAGACTATGGCTACACCTTC,CARETGDYGYTF
-,TRBJ2-1,TRBV5-6,-,TGTGCCAGCAGCTTGGTCTTAGGCGTGGGCTCCTCCTACAATGAGCAGTTCTTC,CASSLVLGVGSSYNEQFF
-,TRBJ2-7,TRBV5-1,-,TGCGCCAGCAGCTTGACAGGGAAGAGTGGAGAGCAGTACTTC,CASSLTGKSGEQYF
TRBD2,TRBJ2-5,TRBV4-1,-,TGCGCCAGCAGCCAGACTAGCGGGGTGCAAGAGACCCAGTACTTC,CASSQTSGVQETQYF
TRBD2,TRBJ2-7,TRBV4-2,-,TGTGCCAGCAGCCATCCCCAGCGGGGGACCTACGAGCAGTACTTC,CASSHPQRGTYEQYF
-,TRBJ1-2,TRBV5-1,-,TGCGCCAGCAGCTTGGAATCGCTGCGTGGCTATGGCTACACCTTC,CASSLESLRGYGYTF
TRBD2,TRBJ2-3,TRBV7-2,-,TGTGCCAGTGGGACTAGCGGGGGCCCCTGGCAGTATTTT,CASGTSGGPWQYF
TRBD2,TRBJ2-1,TRBV7-2,-,TGTGCCAGCAGCCCCCAGCCAGCGGGGCCAATGCGGGACAATGAGCAGTTCTTC,CASSPQPAGPMRDNEQFF
-,TRBJ1-2,TRBV20-1,few,TGCAGTGCCCAGAACTATGGCTACACCTTC,CSAQNYGYTF
-,TRBJ2-5,TRBV2,-,TGTGCCAGCAGTCTGAGTCAAGAGACCCAGTACTTC,CASSLSQETQYF
-,TRBJ2-1,TRBV7-9,-,TGTGCCAGCAGCTCGACGAGACGGGGTAGTGCCCACAATGAGCAGTTCTTC,CASSSTRRGSAHNEQFF
-,TRBJ1-1,TRBV5-1,-,TGCGCCAGCAGCCGGCGACAGGAAGGTGAAGCTTTCTTT,CASSRRQEGEAFF
-,TRBJ1-1,TRBV2,-,TGTGCCAGCAGTACTAACCAGGGAAAAGGTGAAGCTTTCTTT,CASSTNQGKGEAFF
TRBD1,TRBJ2-2,TRBV28,-,TGTGCCAGCATCCAGGGGGCAACCGACCGACCCGGGGAGCTGTTTTTT,CASIQGATDRPGELFF
-,TRBJ1-5,TRBV27,-,TGTGCCAGCAGCCCGCGGGGTTCAGGGATAAGGACTAATCAGCCCCAGCATTTT,CASSPRGSGIRTNQPQHF
-,TRBJ1-5,TRBV27,-,TGTGCCAGCAGTTGGGGGGGAGGGGGCAATCAGCCCCAGCATTTT,CASSWGGGGNQPQHF
TRBD1,TRBJ2-7,TRBV7-2,-,TGTGCCAGCAGCTTCGGGACAGGTTTGAAGCAGTACTTC,CASSFGTGLKQYF
TRBD2,TRBJ2-4,TRBV28,once,TGTGCCAGCAGCCGCGGGGGGGCTGTTGACAAAAACATTCAGTACTTC,CASSRGGAVDKNIQYF
-,TRBJ2-1,TRBV6-5,-,TGTGCCAGTCGCTTGAACACGAGGCGGAATGAGCAGTTCTTC,CASRLNTRRNEQFF
-,TRBJ1-5,TRBV10-3,few,TGTGCCTCCATGGGGGGAGGGAATCAGCCCCAGCATTTT,CASMGGGNQPQHF
-,TRBJ2-2,TRBV4-3,-,TGCGCCAGCAGCCAAACGGCCGGGGAGCTGTTTTTT,CASSQTAGELFF
-,TRBJ2-1,TRBV2,-,TGTGCCAGCAGTCTAGAAACCTACAATGAGCAGTTCTTC,CASSLETYNEQFF
TRBD2,TRBJ2-2,TRBV7-7,once,TGTGCTAGCAGCTCAAGCCGCCTAGCGGCGAACACCGGGGAGCTGTTTTTT,CASSSSRLAANTGELFF
TRBD1,TRBJ2-3,TRBV24-1,-,TGTGCCACCAGTGCCTTGGGACAGGGCTCGAGGACAGATACGCAGTATTTT,CATSALGQGSRTDTQYF
TRBD2,TRBJ2-1,TRBV6-5,-,TGTGCCAGCAGTCCTGCGGGGGGGCTGGGTGAGCAGTTCTTC,CASSPAGGLGEQFF
TRBD1,TRBJ1-5,TRBV12-5,-,TGTGCTAGTGGTTTGCCCCAGGGGGCAGGAGGTCAGCCCCAGCATTTT,CASGLPQGAGGQPQHF
-,TRBJ1-1,TRBV4-3,-,TGCGCCAGCAGCCAAGAATGGGGGGTGATTGAAGCTTTCTTT,CASSQEWGVIEAFF
TRBD2,TRBJ2-7,TRBV6-4,-,TGTGCCAGCAGTGTTACGCGGGGGGGCTGCGAGCAGTACTTC,CASSVTRGGCEQYF